This T cell receptor (beta chain) was identified during a study of shared clonotypes between healthy human individuals. J was trimmed by 2 bases and V by 4 bases; bases with no gene match: 4. Germline-derived CDR1 and CDR2 are LGHNA and YSLEER. The CDR3 length is 14 residues. The assay was immunoSEQ multiplex PCR, and TCRdb's table has in-frame clones only and misses some. Of around 1,100,000 clones listed, approximately 77% are singletons. This clone was seen only a few times. This sequence joins TRBV4-3 and TRBJ2-5; 7 bases map to TRBD1. Sequencing input: memory CD4+ T cells from PBMCs. Noted subset: CD45RA-negative fraction. The clonotype originates from a man between 18 and 35 years old in good health. Some clones in this sample may be carry-over from other donors' samples. CDR3 residues: CASSLDRNQETQYF. The CDR3 region has the DNA TGCGCCAGCAGCCTGGACAGGAATCAAGAGACCCAGTACTTC.